Following are 30 T cell receptor beta chains from one sample sequenced in a study of shared clonotypes between healthy human individuals. Repertoires were generated with immunoSEQ multiplex PCR, while TCRdb's copy carries only in-frame clones and drops some. The sample yields millions of clones, around 94% seen once. The sequenced sample consisted of naive CD4+ T cells sorted from blood. Subset described: CD45RA+ positively selected. The receptors were gathered from a man between 18 and 35 years old in good health.

This clone was seen only a few times. The chain carries TRBV19 and TRBJ2-7; D gene unclear. V gave up 1 base and J gave up 3 bases, with 10 bases separating them. This CDR3 comprises 14 residues. CDR1 and CDR2 from the germline V gene are LNHDA and SQIVND (reference sequence). Here the CDR3 DNA reads TGTGCCAGTAGTATAGCCGCAGGATACTACGAGCAGTACTTC. It is translated as CASSIAAGYYEQYF.

The V and J genes are TRBV5-4 and TRBJ2-1; 12 bases are shared with TRBD2. Germline trimming cut 4 bases from V and 4 bases from J; bases unmatched to any gene: 6. The CDR3 covers 16 residues. In germline, CDR1 is SGHNT, CDR2 YYREEE (reference sequence). CDR3 protein: CASSQTSGSGYNEQFF. CDR3 sequence (DNA): TGTGCCAGCAGCCAGACTAGCGGGAGTGGTTACAATGAGCAGTTCTTC.

This clone occurred once. This rearrangement joins TRBV12-5 to TRBJ2-1; possible D gene TRBD2, 6 bases. Germline CDR1 LGHNT, CDR2 FRNRAP. The CDR3 extends over 16 amino acids. V was cut by 4 bases and J by 0 bases, with 13 bases left in between. CDR3 DNA sequence: TGTGCTAGTGGTTCGGGAGTGAGGGGCTCCTACAATGAGCAGTTCTTC. Translating it yields CASGSGVRGSYNEQFF.

This clone was counted only a few times. The chain employs TRBV30 and TRBJ1-4; 7 bases fit TRBD1. The CDR3 has 14 amino acids. V gave up 3 bases and J gave up 5 bases; unmatched junction bases: 6. CDR1 is GTSNPN and CDR2 is SVGIG in the germline V gene (reference sequence). DNA of the CDR3: TGTGCCTGGAGGGGGGACAGTCAGAATGAAAAACTGTTTTTT. As protein: CAWRGDSQNEKLFF.

Only a few counts were recorded for this clone. The V gene is TRBV7-9, the J gene TRBJ1-2; D is undetermined. This CDR3 has 12 residues. CDR1 and CDR2 from the germline V gene are SEHNR and FQNEAQ (reference sequence). Trimming cost V 1 base and J 6 bases, with 6 bases left between them. CDR3 in DNA: TGTGCCAGCAGCTTAGTCGAGAATGGCTACACCTTC. The encoded protein is CASSLVENGYTF.

This chain joins TRBV5-4 and TRBJ1-6; D might be TRBD1 (6 bases). Trimming removed 0 bases from V and 6 bases from J, with 10 bases in between. Germline assignment: CDR1 SGHNT and CDR2 YYREEE (reference sequence). CDR3 size: 15 residues. For the CDR3, the DNA is TGTGCCAGCAGCTTGGATGGGACATTTAATTCACCCCTCCACTTT. As protein: CASSLDGTFNSPLHF.

The chain joins TRBV27 to TRBJ1-2; D ambiguous. This CDR3 is built from 16 residues. The germline V and J ends were trimmed by 1 base and 1 base, with 13 bases remaining between them. The V gene's germline CDR1 is MNHEY and CDR2 SMNVEV (reference sequence). The CDR3 coding sequence is TGTGCCAGCAGTTTATATAGTCCCACAGTTAACTATGGCTACACCTTC. Translation gives CASSLYSPTVNYGYTF.

This chain uses TRBV6-4 with TRBJ2-4; D ambiguous. Germline V CDR1 and CDR2: MRHNA, SNTAGT. Between the trimmed V and J ends, which lost 2 bases and 9 bases, there was a span of 11 bases. This CDR3 is 13 amino acids long. The CDR3 bases are TGTGCCAGCAGTGACCAAATCGGATCCATTCAGTACTTC. This sequence encodes CASSDQIGSIQYF.

The gene calls are TRBV19 and TRBJ2-6; D unresolved. Germline assignment: CDR1 LNHDA and CDR2 SQIVND (reference sequence). The ends were cut back, 7 bases at V and 2 bases at J, with 9 bases in the middle. This CDR3 region has 14 residues. The CDR3 loop is CASKEEAGANVLTF. DNA for the CDR3: TGTGCCAGTAAAGAGGAAGCTGGGGCCAACGTCCTGACTTTC.

The chain has TRBV28 and TRBJ1-6; 7 bases map to TRBD1. This CDR3 has 16 amino acids. V lost 7 bases to trimming and J lost 0 bases; unmatched junction nucleotides: 6. CDR1 MDHEN and CDR2 SYDVKM come from the germline V gene. CDR3 in amino acids: CASTVTGNSYNSPLHF. Written as DNA, the CDR3 is TGTGCCAGCACCGTGACAGGGAACTCCTATAATTCACCCCTCCACTTT. Looking up the rest from reference TRBV28 and TRBJ1-6 gives the full variable domain: DVKVTQSSRYLVKRTGEKVFLECVQDMDHENMFWYRQDPGLGLRLIYFSYDVKMKEKGDIPEGYSVSREKKERFSLILESASTNQTSMYLCASTVTGNSYNSPLHFGNGTRLTVT.

The J gene is TRBJ2-7, the V gene TRBV4-1, with a possible D match to TRBD1 (6 bases). This CDR3 region has 14 residues. Per germline, CDR1 MGHRA and CDR2 YSYEKL. With 3 bases removed from V and 4 bases from J, the gap between germline ends came to 13 bases. The CDR3 DNA follows: TGCGCCAGCAGCCAGGCAAGGACAGTTTACGAGCAGTACTTC. It specifies CASSQARTVYEQYF.

This clone showed up just a few times. The chain joins TRBV27 to TRBJ2-7; TRBD1 is a possible D gene (6 bases). Germline V CDR1 and CDR2: MNHEY, SMNVEV (reference sequence). V lost 0 bases and J 2 bases, leaving 14 bases between the germline ends. The CDR3 covers 16 residues. The DNA of the CDR3 is TGTGCCAGCAGTTTATCTAGTCAGGGGCCAGCCTACGAGCAGTACTTC. As protein: CASSLSSQGPAYEQYF.

This clone was seen once. The chain couples TRBV4-1 to TRBJ2-5, with 7 bases identical to TRBD1. The CDR3 has 14 amino acids. The germline CDR1 and CDR2 sequences are MGHRA and YSYEKL. J gave up 1 base and V 3 bases, and 2 bases lay outside the gene matches. The CDR3 loop reads CASSQGQIQETQYF. For the CDR3, the DNA is TGCGCCAGCAGCCAGGGACAGATCCAAGAGACCCAGTACTTC.

This chain joins TRBV7-2 and TRBJ2-3, with 7 bases identical to TRBD2. CDR3 length equals 15 residues. Germline V lookup: CDR1 SGHTA, CDR2 FQGNSA. Trimming at V came to 6 bases and at J to 6 bases, leaving 12 bases not matched to a gene. CDR3 residues: CASSQGDRGVDTQYF. The CDR3 DNA reads TGTGCCAGCAGTCAAGGAGACCGGGGGGTGGATACGCAGTATTTT.

The chain couples TRBV15 to TRBJ2-7; 7 nucleotides agree with TRBD1. The junction had 9 bases not matched to a gene; V was cut back by 6 bases and J by 4 bases. This CDR3 has 14 residues. CDR1 is LNHNV and CDR2 is YYDKDF in the germline V gene (reference sequence). The CDR3 DNA sequence: TGTGCCACCAGTGTCGACAGGGCTCGTTACGAGCAGTACTTC. Translating it yields CATSVDRARYEQYF.

V and J are TRBV6-4 and TRBJ2-1, with TRBD2 as a possible D gene (5 bases). Germline lookup yields CDR1 MRHNA and CDR2 SNTAGT. The CDR3 loop spans 14 amino acids. Trimming took off 9 bases at V and 4 bases at J, with 16 bases between the two ends. CDR3 amino acids: CASPCGHLYNEQFF. For the CDR3, the DNA is TGTGCCAGTCCCTGCGGGCACCTATACAATGAGCAGTTCTTC.

The chain links TRBV5-1 to TRBJ1-1, with 8 bases lining up with TRBD1. J was trimmed by 0 bases and V by 4 bases; bases with no gene match: 14. The CDR3 is 18 amino acids. Per germline, CDR1 SGHRS and CDR2 YFSETQ. CDR3 coding DNA: TGCGCCAGCAGCAAGAGGGTTCCGGGACAGGACATGAACACTGAAGCTTTCTTT. It is translated as CASSKRVPGQDMNTEAFF.

This chain links TRBV5-1 with TRBJ1-2, with TRBD1 matching over 8 bases. CDR3 length: 14 residues. Germline V gene sequence: CDR1 SGHRS, CDR2 YFSETQ. V lost 2 bases to trimming and J lost 7 bases; unmatched junction nucleotides: 7. The CDR3: CASSFPDRAGGYTF. The CDR3 DNA reads TGCGCCAGCAGCTTTCCGGACAGGGCAGGTGGCTACACCTTC.

V is TRBV9 and J is TRBJ2-7, with D possibly matching TRBD1 (5 bases). This CDR3 is 13 amino acids long. Trimming removed 0 bases at V and 7 bases at J, with 11 bases between. CDR1 SGDLS and CDR2 YYNGEE come from the germline V gene. CDR3 protein: CASSVATVGEQYF. The CDR3 region has the DNA TGTGCCAGCAGCGTAGCGACAGTTGGGGAGCAGTACTTC.

This sequence joins TRBV4-1 and TRBJ2-5, with 7 bases that match TRBD2. Germline V gives CDR1 MGHRA, CDR2 YSYEKL. The ends lost 1 base at V and 4 bases at J; junction bases unmatched: 3. The length of the CDR3 is 14 residues. As DNA, the CDR3 is TGCGCCAGCAGCCAAGGGACTAGGGCAGAGACCCAGTACTTC. Translation: CASSQGTRAETQYF.

The chain employs TRBV6-1 and TRBJ2-7; 8 bases are a match to TRBD1. CDR1 is MNHNS and CDR2 is SASEGT in the germline V gene. V was clipped by 6 bases and J by 1 base; unmatched bases: 11. The CDR3 has 16 residues. The CDR3 reads CASRETAGQGSYEQYF. CDR3 sequence (DNA): TGTGCCAGCAGGGAAACAGCCGGACAGGGATCCTACGAGCAGTACTTC.

This chain connects TRBV4-1 to TRBJ2-1, with 8 bases fitting TRBD2. CDR1 is MGHRA and CDR2 is YSYEKL in the germline V gene. The CDR3 is 16 residues long. V was clipped by 2 bases and J by 4 bases; unmatched bases: 7. CDR3 loop: CASSQSLAARYNEQFF. CDR3 in DNA: TGCGCCAGCAGCCAATCACTAGCGGCAAGATACAATGAGCAGTTCTTC.

CDR3 sequence reads: CASSHLPEPLSGRLSYNEQFF. The CDR3 DNA reads TGCGCCAGCAGCCACCTTCCCGAGCCCCTTAGCGGGAGGCTCTCCTACAATGAGCAGTTCTTC. V gene TRBV4-1 combines with J gene TRBJ2-1; 10 bases agree with TRBD2. The germline gives CDR1 MGHRA, CDR2 YSYEKL. The CDR3 sequence is 21 residues long. V shed 3 bases and J 0 bases; nucleotides not matched to a gene: 17.

The chain uses TRBV9 and TRBJ2-5; 12 nucleotides line up with TRBD2. The CDR3 is 19 amino acids. The J segment lost 2 bases and the V segment lost 0 bases, leaving 11 bases of the junction unmatched. The germline CDR1 and CDR2 sequences are SGDLS and YYNGEE. As DNA, the CDR3 is TGTGCCAGCAGCGTAGCTACGAGGACTAGCGGGACCTTACAAGAGACCCAGTACTTC. It translates to CASSVATRTSGTLQETQYF.

V usage is TRBV2 and J usage is TRBJ1-1; 9 bases fit TRBD1. CDR1 is SNHLY, CDR2 FYNNEI, per germline. The CDR3 has 14 amino acids. V lost 5 bases, J lost 1 base, and 2 bases stayed unmatched. CDR3 amino acids: CASSWTGANTEAFF. CDR3 nucleotides: TGTGCCAGCAGTTGGACAGGGGCGAACACTGAAGCTTTCTTT.

V usage is TRBV4-1 and J usage is TRBJ2-7, with 9 bases fitting TRBD1. The CDR3 consists of 18 residues. Germline V CDR1 and CDR2: MGHRA, YSYEKL. With V trimmed by 4 bases and J by 5 bases, 18 bases remained unmatched. The CDR3 loop is CASSLRNLVGQGSDEQYF. The CDR3 DNA reads TGCGCCAGCAGCCTGAGGAATCTTGTGGGACAGGGATCAGACGAGCAGTACTTC.

This chain uses TRBV6-5 with TRBJ1-2; the D gene is possibly TRBD1 (6 bases). CDR3 size: 13 residues. V lost 0 bases and J lost 13, with 15 bases in between. CDR1 is MNHEY and CDR2 is SVGAGI in the germline V gene. The CDR3 bases are TGTGCCAGCAGTTACTCGAATACAGGGCCTCTCACCTTC. Encoded protein: CASSYSNTGPLTF.

This clone was detected once. This chain connects TRBV6-5 to TRBJ2-1; TRBD2 matches at 13 bases. The V gene end was trimmed by 6 bases and the J gene end by 12 bases; junction bases not matched to a gene: 11. The CDR3 has 15 amino acids. Germline V gene lookup returns CDR1 MNHEY and CDR2 SVGAGI. CDR3 residues: CASSPTLAGGPWQFF. CDR3 bases: TGTGCCAGCAGCCCTACACTAGCGGGGGGGCCATGGCAGTTCTTC.

The chain carries TRBV10-3 and TRBJ1-1; 7 bases fit TRBD1. CDR1 is ENHRY and CDR2 is SYGVKD in the germline V gene. The CDR3 is 13 residues long. The ends lost 9 bases at V and 4 bases at J; junction bases unmatched: 8. For the CDR3, the DNA is TGTGCCATTTTGGGTCCAGGGGGCACTGAAGCTTTCTTT. Its translation is CAILGPGGTEAFF.

This clone occurred once. Additional DNA sequences in this sample encode the identical CDR3. The CDR3 nucleotides read TGCGCCAGCAGCTTGTCGGGTGGGGCCAACGTCCTGACTTTC. This codes for CASSLSGGANVLTF. The rearrangement uses TRBV5-1 and TRBJ2-6; no clear D gene. Trimming took 1 base from V and 3 from J, leaving 5 bases between them. The CDR3 covers 14 residues. The germline CDR1 and CDR2 sequences are SGHRS and YFSETQ.